This T cell receptor (beta chain) stems from a study of blood T cell repertoires in COVID-19. For the study at large: COVID-19 samples collected from the United States, Italy and Spain covered acute and convalescent phases. The analysed material was cDNA or gDNA that came from T cells, B-cell-depleted T cells, or PBMCs.

Authors' processing steps: Reference gene primer amplification gave nucleated cell count estimates. Libraries were prepared by immunoSEQ multiplex PCR; TCRdb keeps only in-frame clonotypes and omits some of them. The D gene and trimming were derived from the DNA, and the V and J assignments and clone size from that table. The sample contains around 97,000 clones, about 80% of which appear only once. The CDR3 totals 15 residues. Germline V gene sequence: CDR1 MNHEY, CDR2 SVGAGI. V shed 8 bases and J 2 bases; nucleotides not matched to a gene: 7. This chain joins TRBV6-5 and TRBJ1-4, with 8 bases matching TRBD1. The receptor's source is a man between 65 and 79 years old with acute or convalescent COVID-19. Sequencing was carried out using peripheral blood. The CDR3 nucleotides are TGTGCCAGCGGGCAGGGGGCAGGTACTAATGAAAAACTGTTTTTT. Translated: CASGQGAGTNEKLFF.